This T cell receptor (beta chain) was captured in a study of blood T cell repertoires in COVID-19. Study details: COVID-19 samples collected from the United States, Italy and Spain covered acute and convalescent phases. The analysed material was cDNA or gDNA that came from T cells, B-cell-depleted T cells, or PBMCs.

Germline loops: CDR1 LGHDT, CDR2 YNNKEL (reference sequence). The CDR3 consists of 15 residues. V was trimmed by 5 bases and J by 2 bases, leaving 16 bases between them. Libraries were prepared by immunoSEQ multiplex PCR; TCRdb keeps only in-frame clonotypes and omits some of them. The table shows around 300,000 clones, with 91% occurring only once. Patients from Seattle were sampled longitudinally, starting during active infection. The sequencing sample was made of peripheral blood. The receptor was isolated from a woman aged 25 to 39 with COVID-19, enrolled during active disease. The chain recombines TRBV3-1 (or the pseudogene TRBV3-2) with TRBJ2-7; TRBD2 is a possible D gene (7 bases). This chain's CDR3 is CASSERIGGPYEQYF. The CDR3 DNA reads TGTGCCAGCAGCGAAAGAATCGGGGGGCCCTACGAGCAGTACTTC.